Sequencing of this TCR beta chain was carried out in a study of metastatic and nonmetastatic thyroid tumors. Study information: Malignant thyroid and benign thyroid patients provided blood and tumor or nodule tissue whose repertoires were compared.

Regarding this clone: Its antigen is currently unknown.

TCRdb re-clonotyped the PCR reads through MiXCR. The table has roughly 42,000 clones, approximately 20% seen once; the top ten hold about an eighth. Germline lookup yields CDR1 SGHTA and CDR2 FQGNSA. The V end lost 5 bases, the J end lost 3 bases, and 8 bases lay between the germline ends. The CDR3 spans 13 residues. Every patient was untreated before thyroid surgery. Broader study findings: Benign nodules were reported to have significantly lower TCR beta diversity than malignant thyroid tumors, in blood and tumor.

Sample: tumor tissue. This chain joins TRBV7-2 and TRBJ2-1; weak D call: TRBD1 (5 bases). This clonotype was obtained from a female donor with papillary thyroid cancer or a benign thyroid nodule (not recorded which). Some clones in this sample may be carry-over from other donors' samples. The CDR3 sequence is CASSLDSYNEQFF. Here the CDR3 DNA reads TGTGCCAGCAGCCTTGACAGCTACAATGAGCAGTTCTTC.